The 10 T cell receptor beta chains given below trace back to one sample, sequenced in a study of T cell clonotyping in hematopoietic cell transplantation. Time point here: recipient sample about 28 days before transplant, after cytoreduction. The table came from immunoSEQ multiplex PCR; TCRdb's copy has only in-frame clones and leaves some out. This table has 75,000 to 95,000 clones, almost 97% appearing once. The material sequenced was peripheral blood mononuclear cells, taken before stem cell transplant. The receptor set was obtained from a woman aged 45-65 years with acute myeloid leukemia. Some clones in this sample may be carry-over from other donors' samples.

V usage is TRBV6-1 and J usage is TRBJ1-5; TRBD1 is a possible D gene (5 bases). The CDR3 covers 14 residues. Between the trimmed V and J ends, which lost 3 bases and 7 bases, there was a span of 13 bases. The germline V gene has CDR1 MNHNS and CDR2 SASEGT. CDR3 sequence: CASSDRTIGQPQHF. In DNA, the CDR3 is TGTGCCAGCAGTGATCGGACAATCGGGCAGCCCCAGCATTTT.

The chain carries TRBV7-9 and TRBJ1-4; D uncertain. The CDR3 sequence is 13 residues long. Trimming shortened V by 5 bases and J by 13 bases, and 17 bases separated the two germline ends. Germline loops: CDR1 SEHNR, CDR2 FQNEAQ (reference sequence). CDR3 bases: TGTGCCAGCAGCGGACCCATGGGGTATAGACTGTTTTTT. Its protein product is CASSGPMGYRLFF.

This chain links TRBV7-2 with TRBJ1-6; D unclear. Germline V gives CDR1 SGHTA, CDR2 FQGNSA. The length of the CDR3 is 15 residues. Trimming removed 5 bases from V and 7 bases from J, with 15 bases in between. CDR3 bases: TGTGCCAGCAGCGGTACGCTAGGTGGGAATTCACCCCTCCACTTT. Protein: CASSGTLGGNSPLHF.

The chain couples TRBV28 to TRBJ1-5, with a weak D call TRBD1 (5 bases). CDR3 length: 12 amino acids. The V and J ends lost 6 bases and 8 bases respectively, with 11 bases between them. Germline CDR1 is MDHEN and CDR2 is SYDVKM. In DNA form, the CDR3 reads TGTGCCAGCAGCCTGGGGGGGAAGCCCCAGCATTTT. This gives the protein CASSLGGKPQHF.

The chain employs TRBV30 and TRBJ1-3; D gene unclear. The CDR3 is made up of 12 amino acids. Germline loops: CDR1 GTSNPN, CDR2 SVGIG (reference sequence). The V end was cut by 5 bases, the J end by 0 bases, with 5 bases between. As DNA, the CDR3 is TGTGCCTGGGCATACTCTGGAAACACCATATATTTT. This translates into CAWAYSGNTIYF.

This chain connects TRBV2 to TRBJ1-2; perhaps TRBD1 as D (6 bases). CDR1 SNHLY and CDR2 FYNNEI come from the germline V gene. V dropped 7 bases and J dropped 3 bases, with 9 bases sitting between them. The CDR3 has 12 amino acids. This CDR3 reads CASNRDDYGYTF. For the CDR3, the DNA is TGTGCCAGCAACAGGGACGACTATGGCTACACCTTC.

This rearrangement joins TRBV11-2 to TRBJ2-7; D gene ambiguous. The CDR3 extends over 13 amino acids. Germline CDR1 reads SGHAT; CDR2 reads FQNNGV. V was pared by 6 bases and J by 3 bases, with 12 bases between. In nucleotides, the CDR3 is TGTGCCAGCAGGGACGCCCTTTACTACGAGCAGTACTTC. Translating gives CASRDALYYEQYF. Looking up the rest from reference TRBV11-2 and TRBJ2-7 gives the full variable domain: EAGVAQSPRYKIIEKRQSVAFWCNPISGHATLYWYQQILGQGPKLLIQFQNNGVVDDSQLPKDRFSAERLKGVDSTLKIQPAKLEDSAVYLCASRDALYYEQYFGPGTRLTVT.

The rearrangement links TRBV5-1 to TRBJ2-7; 8 positions agree with TRBD2. V shed 0 bases, J shed 5 bases, and the junction held 7 bases outside the gene matches. The germline gives CDR1 SGHRS, CDR2 YFSETQ. This CDR3 spans 15 amino acids. The CDR3 here is CASSLGRSGVNEQYF. As DNA, the CDR3 is TGCGCCAGCAGCTTGGGGCGTAGCGGGGTAAACGAGCAGTACTTC.

The chain combines TRBV5-6 with TRBJ2-2; TRBD1 matches at 12 bases. The CDR3 runs to 16 residues. Germline V gene lookup returns CDR1 SGHDT and CDR2 YYEEEE. After removal of 7 bases from V and 6 bases from J, the junction contained 10 bases not matched to a gene. Here the CDR3 reads CASHLSGTGGSGELFF. The CDR3 DNA sequence: TGTGCCAGCCACCTATCCGGGACAGGGGGCTCCGGGGAGCTGTTTTTT.

The V call is TRBV7-9, the J call TRBJ1-1; 7 bases align to TRBD1. CDR1 and CDR2 (germline): SEHNR, FQNEAQ (reference sequence). Losses at the gene ends were 3 bases for V and 1 base for J; bases not matched to a gene: 2. The CDR3 totals 14 residues. The CDR3 DNA follows: TGTGCCAGCAGCTTTGGGACAGAGAACACTGAAGCTTTCTTT. Amino acid sequence: CASSFGTENTEAFF.